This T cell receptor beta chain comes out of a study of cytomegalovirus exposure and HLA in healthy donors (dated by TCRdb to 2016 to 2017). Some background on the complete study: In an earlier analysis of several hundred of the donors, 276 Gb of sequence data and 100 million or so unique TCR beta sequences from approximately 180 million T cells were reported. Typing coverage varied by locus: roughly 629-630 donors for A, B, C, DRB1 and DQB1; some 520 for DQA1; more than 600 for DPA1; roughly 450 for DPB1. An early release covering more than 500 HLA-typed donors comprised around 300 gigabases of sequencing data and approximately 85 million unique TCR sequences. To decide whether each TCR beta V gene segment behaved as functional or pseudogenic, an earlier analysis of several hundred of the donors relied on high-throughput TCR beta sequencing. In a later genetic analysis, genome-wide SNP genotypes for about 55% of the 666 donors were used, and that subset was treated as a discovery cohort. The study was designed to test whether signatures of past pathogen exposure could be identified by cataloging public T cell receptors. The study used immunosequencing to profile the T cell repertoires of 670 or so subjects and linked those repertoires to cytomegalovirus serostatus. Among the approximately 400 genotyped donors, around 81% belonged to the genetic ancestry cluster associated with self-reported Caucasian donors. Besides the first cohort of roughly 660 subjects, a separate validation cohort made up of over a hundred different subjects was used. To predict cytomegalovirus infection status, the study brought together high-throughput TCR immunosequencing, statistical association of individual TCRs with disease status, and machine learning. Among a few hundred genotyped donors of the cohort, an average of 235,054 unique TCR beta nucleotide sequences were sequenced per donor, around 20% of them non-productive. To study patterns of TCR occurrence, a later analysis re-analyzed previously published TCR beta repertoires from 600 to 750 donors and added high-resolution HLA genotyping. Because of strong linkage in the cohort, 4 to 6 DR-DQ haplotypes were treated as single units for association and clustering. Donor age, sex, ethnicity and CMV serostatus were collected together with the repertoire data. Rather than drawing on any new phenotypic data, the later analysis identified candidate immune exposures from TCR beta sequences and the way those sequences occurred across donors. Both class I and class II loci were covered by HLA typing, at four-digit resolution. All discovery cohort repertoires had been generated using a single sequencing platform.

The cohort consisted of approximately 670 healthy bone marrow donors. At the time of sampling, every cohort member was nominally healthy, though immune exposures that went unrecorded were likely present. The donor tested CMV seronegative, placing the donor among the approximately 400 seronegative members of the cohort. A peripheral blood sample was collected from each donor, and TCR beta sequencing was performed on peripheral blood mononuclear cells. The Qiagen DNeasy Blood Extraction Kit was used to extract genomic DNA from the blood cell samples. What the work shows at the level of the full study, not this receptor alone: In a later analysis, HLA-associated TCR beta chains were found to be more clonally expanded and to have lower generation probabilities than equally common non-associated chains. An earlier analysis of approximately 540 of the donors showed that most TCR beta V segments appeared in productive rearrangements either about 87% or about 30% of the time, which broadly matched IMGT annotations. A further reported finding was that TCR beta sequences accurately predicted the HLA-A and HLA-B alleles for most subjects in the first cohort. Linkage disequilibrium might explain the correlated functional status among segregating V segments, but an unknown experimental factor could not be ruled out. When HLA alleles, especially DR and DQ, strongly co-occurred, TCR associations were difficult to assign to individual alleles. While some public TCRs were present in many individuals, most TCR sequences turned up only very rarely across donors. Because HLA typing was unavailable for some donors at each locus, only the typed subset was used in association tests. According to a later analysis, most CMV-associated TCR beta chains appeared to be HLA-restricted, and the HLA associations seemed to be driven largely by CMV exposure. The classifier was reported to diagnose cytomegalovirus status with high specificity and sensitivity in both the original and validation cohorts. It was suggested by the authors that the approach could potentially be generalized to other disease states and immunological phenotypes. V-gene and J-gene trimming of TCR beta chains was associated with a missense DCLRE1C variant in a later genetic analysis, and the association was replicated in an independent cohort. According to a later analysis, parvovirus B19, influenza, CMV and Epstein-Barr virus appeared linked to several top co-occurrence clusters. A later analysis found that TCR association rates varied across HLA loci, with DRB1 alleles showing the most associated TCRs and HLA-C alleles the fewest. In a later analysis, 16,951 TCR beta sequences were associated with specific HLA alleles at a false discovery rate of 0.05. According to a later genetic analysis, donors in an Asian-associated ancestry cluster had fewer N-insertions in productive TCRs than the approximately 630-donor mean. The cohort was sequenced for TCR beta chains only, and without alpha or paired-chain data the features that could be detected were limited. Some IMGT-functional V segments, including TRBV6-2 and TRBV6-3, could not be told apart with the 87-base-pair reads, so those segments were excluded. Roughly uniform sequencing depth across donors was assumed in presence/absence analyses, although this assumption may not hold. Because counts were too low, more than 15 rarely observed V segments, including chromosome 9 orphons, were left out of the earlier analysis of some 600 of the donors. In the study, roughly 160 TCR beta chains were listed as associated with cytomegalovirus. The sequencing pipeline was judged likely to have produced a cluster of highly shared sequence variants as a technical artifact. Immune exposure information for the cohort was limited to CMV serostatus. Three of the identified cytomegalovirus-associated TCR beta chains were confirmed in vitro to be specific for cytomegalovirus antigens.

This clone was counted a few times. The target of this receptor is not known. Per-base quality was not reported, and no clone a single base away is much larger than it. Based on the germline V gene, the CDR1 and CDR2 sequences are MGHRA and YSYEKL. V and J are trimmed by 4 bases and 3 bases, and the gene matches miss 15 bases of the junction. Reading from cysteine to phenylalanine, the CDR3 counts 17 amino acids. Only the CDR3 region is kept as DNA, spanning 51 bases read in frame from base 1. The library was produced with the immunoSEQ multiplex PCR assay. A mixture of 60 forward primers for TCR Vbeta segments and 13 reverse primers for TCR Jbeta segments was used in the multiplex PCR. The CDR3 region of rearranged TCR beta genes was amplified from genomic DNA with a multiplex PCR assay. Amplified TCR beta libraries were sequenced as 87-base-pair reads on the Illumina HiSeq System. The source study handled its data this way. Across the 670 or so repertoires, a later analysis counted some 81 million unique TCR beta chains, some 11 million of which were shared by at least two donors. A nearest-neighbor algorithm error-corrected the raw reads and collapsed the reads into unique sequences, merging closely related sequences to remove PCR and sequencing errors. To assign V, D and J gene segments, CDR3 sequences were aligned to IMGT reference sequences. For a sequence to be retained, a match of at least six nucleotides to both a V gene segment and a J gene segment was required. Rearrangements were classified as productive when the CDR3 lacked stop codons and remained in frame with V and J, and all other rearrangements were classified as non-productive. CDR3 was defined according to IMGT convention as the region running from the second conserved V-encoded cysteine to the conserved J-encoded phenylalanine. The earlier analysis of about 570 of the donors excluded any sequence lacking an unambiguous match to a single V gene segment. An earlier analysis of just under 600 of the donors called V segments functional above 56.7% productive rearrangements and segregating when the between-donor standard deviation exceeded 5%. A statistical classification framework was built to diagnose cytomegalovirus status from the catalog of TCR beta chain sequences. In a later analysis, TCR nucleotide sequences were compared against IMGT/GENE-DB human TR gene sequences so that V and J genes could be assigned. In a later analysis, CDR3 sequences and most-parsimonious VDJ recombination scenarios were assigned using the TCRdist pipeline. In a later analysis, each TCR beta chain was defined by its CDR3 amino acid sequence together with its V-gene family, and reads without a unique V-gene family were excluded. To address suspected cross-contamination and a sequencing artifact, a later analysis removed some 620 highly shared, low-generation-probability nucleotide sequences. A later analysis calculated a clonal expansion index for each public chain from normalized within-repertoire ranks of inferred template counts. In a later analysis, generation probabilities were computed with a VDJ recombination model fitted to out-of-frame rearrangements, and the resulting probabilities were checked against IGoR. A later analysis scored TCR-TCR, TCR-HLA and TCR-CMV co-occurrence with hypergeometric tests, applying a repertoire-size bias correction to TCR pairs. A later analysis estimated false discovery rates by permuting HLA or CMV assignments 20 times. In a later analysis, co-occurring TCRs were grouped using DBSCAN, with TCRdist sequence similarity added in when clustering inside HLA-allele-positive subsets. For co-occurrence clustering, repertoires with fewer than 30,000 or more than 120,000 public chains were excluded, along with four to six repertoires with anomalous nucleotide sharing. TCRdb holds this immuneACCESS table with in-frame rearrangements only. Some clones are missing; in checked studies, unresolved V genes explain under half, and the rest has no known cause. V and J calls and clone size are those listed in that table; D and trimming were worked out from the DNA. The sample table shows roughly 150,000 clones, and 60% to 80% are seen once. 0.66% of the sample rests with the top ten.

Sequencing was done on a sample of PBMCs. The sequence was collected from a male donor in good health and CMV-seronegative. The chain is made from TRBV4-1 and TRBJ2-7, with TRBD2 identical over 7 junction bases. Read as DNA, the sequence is TGCGCCAGCAGCCTGAGTGGGAGGGCTAGCGGAGACTACGAGCAGTACTTC. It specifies CASSLSGRASGDYEQYF.